Below are 10 T cell receptor beta chains sequenced from a single sample in a study of T cells in Graves' hyperthyroidism and ophthalmopathy. TCR beta CDR3 regions were amplified from RNA transcripts. The TCR CDR3 first-round RT-PCR relied on the HTBI primer set. Each CDR3 protein gets one entry after TCRdb re-called the multiplex PCR reads with MiXCR. The sample consists of over 200,000 distinct CDR3 sequences, more than 15% of them appearing once. What was sequenced was blood. Every receptor here comes from a middle-aged man with Graves' hyperthyroidism.

This clonotype was counted only a few times. One junction end does not reproduce the germline sequence, and a read error may be involved. The chain recombines TRBV5-6 with TRBJ1-1; 8 bases line up with TRBD1. The CDR3 length is 14 residues. The V gene's germline CDR1 is SGHDT and CDR2 YYEEEE. CDR3 nucleotides: TGTGCCAGCAGCTCCGGGACAGGTTACACTGAAGCTTCCTTT. Residues: CASSSGTGYTEASF.

This clonotype was found many times. The chain carries TRBV11-2 and TRBJ2-1; D remains ambiguous. The CDR3 has 12 amino acids. In germline, CDR1 is SGHAT, CDR2 FQNNGV. Trimming stripped 3 bases from V and 7 bases from J, with 7 bases between. DNA for the CDR3: TGTGCCAGCAGCTTTTTGGGGAATGAGCAGTTCTTC. Translating gives CASSFLGNEQFF.

This clonotype has ten or more counts. The gene calls are TRBV10-1 and TRBJ1-2; 9 positions match TRBD1. This CDR3 contains 14 residues. The germline V gene encodes CDR1 WNHNN and CDR2 SYGVQD (reference sequence). Trimming cost V 4 bases and J 0 bases; bases outside gene matches: 0. This chain's CDR3 is CASSGQGANYGYTF. Written as DNA, the CDR3 is TGCGCCAGCAGTGGACAGGGGGCTAACTATGGCTACACCTTC.

The V and J genes are TRBV5-1 and TRBJ2-3; D is possibly TRBD1 (5 bases). From germline, CDR1 is SGHRS and CDR2 YFSETQ. Between the trimmed V and J ends, which lost 3 bases and 6 bases, there was a span of 11 bases. The CDR3 length is 13 residues. The CDR3 nucleotides read TGCGCCAGCAGCTATACTAAGGGGGATACGCAGTATTTT. Translated: CASSYTKGDTQYF.

This clonotype showed up just a few times. The chain carries TRBV29-1 and TRBJ2-3; 9 bases align to TRBD2. Losses at the gene ends were 2 bases for V and 4 bases for J; bases not matched to a gene: 7. This CDR3 contains 15 residues. CDR1 is SQVTM and CDR2 is ANQGSEA in the germline V gene. The CDR3 spells CSVESGGRASDTQYF. The CDR3 nucleotides read TGCAGCGTTGAATCGGGCGGGAGGGCCTCAGATACGCAGTATTTT.

The chain couples TRBV5-1 to TRBJ1-6; D is unresolved. CDR1 and CDR2 (germline): SGHRS, YFSETQ. V lost 0 bases and J 10 bases, leaving 8 bases between the germline ends. There are 13 residues in the CDR3. The CDR3: CASSLGGGSPLHF. DNA for the CDR3: TGCGCCAGCAGCTTGGGGGGAGGATCACCCCTCCACTTT.

This clonotype was observed a handful of times. This chain uses TRBV5-1 with TRBJ1-2; no firm D call. CDR1 and CDR2 (germline): SGHRS, YFSETQ. The CDR3 is 14 residues long. Trimming left V 4 bases short and J 0 bases short, with 10 bases between. CDR3 bases: TGCGCCAGCAGCCGCGACGAATCTAACTATGGCTACACCTTC. It translates to CASSRDESNYGYTF.

This sequence joins TRBV6-5 and TRBJ2-1, with 9 bases matching TRBD1. The CDR3 runs 15 residues. Germline V gene data show CDR1 as MNHEY and CDR2 as SVGAGI. V gave up 4 bases and J gave up 6 bases; unmatched junction bases: 7. CDR3 nucleotide sequence: TGTGCCAGCAGTTTTCCGGGACAGGGATTCAATGAGCAGTTCTTC. It is translated as CASSFPGQGFNEQFF.

This clonotype was picked up many times. The chain is built from TRBV3-1 and TRBJ1-1, with TRBD1 identical over 9 bases. The CDR3 is made up of 15 amino acids. CDR1 is LGHDT and CDR2 is YNNKEL in the germline V gene (reference sequence). The ends lost 5 bases at V and 0 bases at J; junction bases unmatched: 4. The DNA for the CDR3 is TGTGCCAGCAGCATGGACAGGGGAATGAACACTGAAGCTTTCTTT. It translates to CASSMDRGMNTEAFF.

The table lists this clonotype with many counts. V is TRBV28 and J is TRBJ2-3; D possibly matches TRBD1 or TRBD2 (5 bases each). Trimming pared 5 bases from V and 0 bases from J, leaving 15 bases between. The CDR3 loop spans 16 amino acids. Looked up from germline, CDR1 is MDHEN and CDR2 is SYDVKM. CDR3: CASSPGPTKSTDTQYF. The CDR3 nucleotides read TGTGCCAGCAGTCCGGGGCCGACTAAAAGCACAGATACGCAGTATTTT.